This T cell receptor (beta chain) was profiled in a study of spatial heterogeneity in lung cancer. V lost 3 bases to trimming and J lost 4 bases, with 12 bases between them. The CDR3 extends over 13 amino acids. Germline V gene lookup returns CDR1 SQVTM and CDR2 ANQGSEA. The time point denotes: blood at routine non-recurrence follow-up after resection. TCRdb independently ran MiXCR on the 5' RACE reads; one entry per CDR3 protein. Of around 98,000 distinct CDR3 sequences in the sample, around 19% are singletons; the top ten hold around a fifth. This receptor was taken from a male donor with early-stage non-small cell lung cancer. Here the sequenced sample was PBMCs, taken at follow-up. V gene TRBV29-1 combines with J gene TRBJ1-2; TRBD1 might be the D (5 bases). CDR3 bases: TGCAGCGTTGATTGGGGCGCGGCCTATGGCTACACCTTC. As protein: CSVDWGAAYGYTF.